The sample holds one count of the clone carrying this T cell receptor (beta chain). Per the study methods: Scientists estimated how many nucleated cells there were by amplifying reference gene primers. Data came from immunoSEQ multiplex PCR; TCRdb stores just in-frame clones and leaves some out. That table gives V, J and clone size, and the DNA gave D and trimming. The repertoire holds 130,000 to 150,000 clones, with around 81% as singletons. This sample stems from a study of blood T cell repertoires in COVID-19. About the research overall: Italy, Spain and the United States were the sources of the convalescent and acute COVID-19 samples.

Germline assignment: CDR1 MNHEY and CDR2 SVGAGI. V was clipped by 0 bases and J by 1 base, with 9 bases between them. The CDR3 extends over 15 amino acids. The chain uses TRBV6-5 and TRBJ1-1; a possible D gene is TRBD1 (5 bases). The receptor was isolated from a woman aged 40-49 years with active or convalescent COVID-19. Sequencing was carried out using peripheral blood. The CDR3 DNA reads TGTGCCAGCAGTTACTCGCCCACAGGGAACACTGAAGCTTTCTTT. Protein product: CASSYSPTGNTEAFF.